This is a list of T cell receptor beta chains from one sample in a study of blood T cells in healthy people across ages. Using its own MiXCR run on the 5' RACE reads, TCRdb lists one record per CDR3 protein. The table shows approximately 580,000 distinct CDR3 sequences, with about 25% occurring only once. The data were also submitted as part of a second study, on T cells of mothers and their children.

Source material: blood. These receptors all come from a boy aged 5-17 years in good health. CDR3s include the opening cysteine and the closing phenylalanine or tryptophan. The order of the fields is D gene, J gene, V gene, clone size, CDR3 DNA, CDR3 protein. The D gene is left open where the match is weak. Not every row has a clone size; where given, it reads once, few, many or a size class.

d_call: .
j_call: TRBJ2-1
v_call: TRBV7-9
clone_size: .
cdr3_nt: TGTGCCAGCAGCCGAGAGCCGGGACTGGTGGCTAATGAGCAGTTCTTC
cdr3_aa: CASSREPGLVANEQFF

d_call: TRBD1
j_call: TRBJ1-3
v_call: TRBV24-1
clone_size: .
cdr3_nt: TGTGCCACCAGTGATTCACCGGGACAGGATTCCTCTGGAAACACCATATATTTT
cdr3_aa: CATSDSPGQDSSGNTIYF

d_call: TRBD2
j_call: TRBJ2-3
v_call: TRBV6-2/TRBV6-3
clone_size: .
cdr3_nt: TGTGCCAGCAGTTACGATACTAGCGGGAGAACAGATACGCAGTATTTT
cdr3_aa: CASSYDTSGRTDTQYF

d_call: .
j_call: TRBJ2-4
v_call: TRBV12-5
clone_size: .
cdr3_nt: TGTGCTAGTGGTTTGGGACAGCTCACTAGGTCGGGCAAAAACACTCAGTACTTC
cdr3_aa: CASGLGQLTRSGKNTQYF

d_call: .
j_call: TRBJ1-6
v_call: TRBV4-1
clone_size: few
cdr3_nt: TGCGCCAGCAGCCAACTTGGTTCACCCCTCCACTTT
cdr3_aa: CASSQLGSPLHF

d_call: TRBD1
j_call: TRBJ1-2
v_call: TRBV7-9
clone_size: many
cdr3_nt: TGTGCCAGCAGCTCGCGGACAGGGCACTATGGCTACACCTTC
cdr3_aa: CASSSRTGHYGYTF

d_call: TRBD2
j_call: TRBJ2-7
v_call: TRBV29-1
clone_size: .
cdr3_nt: TGCAGCGTTCGATATACCCTAGCGGCGGACGAGCAGTACTTC
cdr3_aa: CSVRYTLAADEQYF

d_call: TRBD1
j_call: TRBJ1-3
v_call: TRBV7-8
clone_size: few
cdr3_nt: TGTGCCAGCAGCTTAGCCGGGACAGACTCTGGAAACACCATATATTTT
cdr3_aa: CASSLAGTDSGNTIYF

d_call: TRBD1
j_call: TRBJ1-4
v_call: TRBV6-6
clone_size: .
cdr3_nt: TGTGCCAGCAGCCCACGACAGGGATTGGCTAATGAAAAACTGTTTTTT
cdr3_aa: CASSPRQGLANEKLFF

d_call: .
j_call: TRBJ2-1
v_call: TRBV4-1
clone_size: few
cdr3_nt: TGCGCCAGCAGCTCCCAGCGGTACAATGAGCAGTTCTTC
cdr3_aa: CASSSQRYNEQFF

d_call: .
j_call: TRBJ2-5
v_call: TRBV6-5
clone_size: .
cdr3_nt: TGTGCCAGCAGTTACTCGCCTAGCAAAGTGACCCAGTACTTC
cdr3_aa: CASSYSPSKVTQYF

d_call: .
j_call: TRBJ1-4
v_call: TRBV27
clone_size: .
cdr3_nt: TGTGCCAGCAGCGTACAAGGTGAAAAACTGTTTTTT
cdr3_aa: CASSVQGEKLFF

d_call: TRBD2
j_call: TRBJ2-2
v_call: TRBV29-1
clone_size: .
cdr3_nt: TGCAGCGTTTCTTCGCGGGGGGCTACCGGGGAGCTGTTTTTT
cdr3_aa: CSVSSRGATGELFF

d_call: .
j_call: TRBJ2-1
v_call: TRBV14
clone_size: .
cdr3_nt: TGTGCCAGCAGCCAAGATCCGCTCCGGGCCGGGGTGCAGTTCTTC
cdr3_aa: CASSQDPLRAGVQFF

d_call: .
j_call: TRBJ2-7
v_call: TRBV20-1
clone_size: many
cdr3_nt: TGCAGTGCTAGAGTGGAAGACCACACCAATTACGAGCAGTACTTC
cdr3_aa: CSARVEDHTNYEQYF

d_call: .
j_call: TRBJ2-7
v_call: TRBV13
clone_size: few
cdr3_nt: TGTGCCAGCAGCTTTTCCGGAGATCCCTACGAGCAGTACTTC
cdr3_aa: CASSFSGDPYEQYF

d_call: .
j_call: TRBJ1-4
v_call: TRBV4-3
clone_size: few
cdr3_nt: TGCGCCAGCAGCCAAGATACCAGCTCGCTATACGAGAAACTGTTTTTT
cdr3_aa: CASSQDTSSLYEKLFF

d_call: TRBD1
j_call: TRBJ2-5
v_call: TRBV28
clone_size: few
cdr3_nt: TGTGCCAGCAGTTTCTTTTTACAGGGGGCGGAACAAGAGACCCAGTACTTC
cdr3_aa: CASSFFLQGAEQETQYF

d_call: .
j_call: TRBJ2-3
v_call: TRBV12-3/TRBV12-4
clone_size: .
cdr3_nt: TGCGCGATCGGGGCAGATACGCAGTATTTT
cdr3_aa: CAIGADTQYF

d_call: .
j_call: TRBJ1-5
v_call: TRBV7-8
clone_size: once
cdr3_nt: TGTGCCAGCAGCTTATGGTCCCGAAATCAGCCCCAGCATTTT
cdr3_aa: CASSLWSRNQPQHF

d_call: .
j_call: TRBJ2-1
v_call: TRBV6-5
clone_size: .
cdr3_nt: TGTGCCAGCAGAGGAGGGATTAGCGGTTACAATGAGCAGTTCTTC
cdr3_aa: CASRGGISGYNEQFF

d_call: TRBD1
j_call: TRBJ2-2
v_call: TRBV24-1
clone_size: .
cdr3_nt: TGTGCCACCAGTGCCCCGGCAGGACAGGAATCGAACACCGGGGAGCTGTTTTTT
cdr3_aa: CATSAPAGQESNTGELFF

d_call: .
j_call: TRBJ2-5
v_call: TRBV13
clone_size: many
cdr3_nt: TGTGCCAGCAGCGCCTCAGGAGAAGAGACCCAGTACTTC
cdr3_aa: CASSASGEETQYF

d_call: .
j_call: TRBJ2-1
v_call: TRBV12-3/TRBV12-4
clone_size: few
cdr3_nt: TGTGCCAGCAGCCCTGCCGGACCAGGCTACAATGAGCAGTTCTTC
cdr3_aa: CASSPAGPGYNEQFF

d_call: .
j_call: TRBJ2-1
v_call: TRBV20-1
clone_size: few
cdr3_nt: TGCAGTGCTAGAAACCCTAGCAGCTGGCGTGAGCAGTTCTTC
cdr3_aa: CSARNPSSWREQFF

d_call: TRBD1
j_call: TRBJ2-7
v_call: TRBV5-1
clone_size: .
cdr3_nt: TGCGCCAGCAGCTTGGTTGACAGGGGGTCGAAAAGGAGCTCCTACGAGCAGTACTTC
cdr3_aa: CASSLVDRGSKRSSYEQYF

d_call: .
j_call: TRBJ2-2
v_call: TRBV6-5
clone_size: few
cdr3_nt: TGTGCTATCAAGGGAAGTCTGAAGAGCACCGGGGAGCTGTTTTTT
cdr3_aa: CAIKGSLKSTGELFF

d_call: .
j_call: TRBJ2-5
v_call: TRBV3-1
clone_size: many
cdr3_nt: TGTGCCAGCAGCCGCTTAGGAGAGACCCAGTACTTC
cdr3_aa: CASSRLGETQYF

d_call: TRBD2
j_call: TRBJ2-1
v_call: TRBV20-1
clone_size: few
cdr3_nt: TGCAGTGCTCGCGGGGGGGCGGCCTACAATGAGCAGTTCTTC
cdr3_aa: CSARGGAAYNEQFF

d_call: .
j_call: TRBJ2-1
v_call: TRBV7-2
clone_size: .
cdr3_nt: TGTGCCAGCAGCTTAGCGCGAGATGAGCAGTTCTTC
cdr3_aa: CASSLARDEQFF

d_call: TRBD1
j_call: TRBJ1-1
v_call: TRBV3-1
clone_size: .
cdr3_nt: TGTGCCAGCAGCCAATGGGACAGGGGTCCCATGAACACTGAAGCTTTCTTT
cdr3_aa: CASSQWDRGPMNTEAFF

d_call: TRBD1
j_call: TRBJ2-5
v_call: TRBV28
clone_size: few
cdr3_nt: TGTGCCAGCAGAACAGGGGGTGCGACCCAGTACTTC
cdr3_aa: CASRTGGATQYF

d_call: TRBD1
j_call: TRBJ2-5
v_call: TRBV5-1
clone_size: .
cdr3_nt: TGCGCCAGCAGCTTGGAGGCGACAGGGCCACAAGAGACCCAGTACTTC
cdr3_aa: CASSLEATGPQETQYF

d_call: .
j_call: TRBJ1-6
v_call: TRBV5-1
clone_size: .
cdr3_nt: TGCGCCAGCAGTCCTAGGGGGGATAATTCACCCCTCCACTTT
cdr3_aa: CASSPRGDNSPLHF

d_call: .
j_call: TRBJ2-7
v_call: TRBV6-6
clone_size: .
cdr3_nt: TGTGCCAGCAGTTACTATGGATCCGGCTACGAGCAGTACTTC
cdr3_aa: CASSYYGSGYEQYF

d_call: .
j_call: TRBJ2-3
v_call: TRBV6-1
clone_size: .
cdr3_nt: TGTGCCAGCAAGCGAGACGCGGATACGCAGTATTTT
cdr3_aa: CASKRDADTQYF

d_call: .
j_call: TRBJ1-2
v_call: TRBV4-2
clone_size: .
cdr3_nt: TGTGCCAGCAGCCAAATCGGCTCGTCCCATGGCTACACCTTC
cdr3_aa: CASSQIGSSHGYTF

d_call: .
j_call: TRBJ2-1
v_call: TRBV4-3
clone_size: .
cdr3_nt: TGCGCCAGCAGCACCTCGGACGACACCTACAATGAGCAGTTCTTC
cdr3_aa: CASSTSDDTYNEQFF

d_call: .
j_call: TRBJ1-1
v_call: TRBV4-1
clone_size: once
cdr3_nt: TGCGCCAGCAGCCAAACCCTATTGAGGAACACTGAAGCTTTCTTT
cdr3_aa: CASSQTLLRNTEAFF

d_call: .
j_call: TRBJ1-2
v_call: TRBV7-9
clone_size: .
cdr3_nt: TGTGCCAGCAGCTTGGCCGGGACAAGCTTCTCGTACTCCTTC
cdr3_aa: CASSLAGTSFSYSF

d_call: .
j_call: TRBJ2-5
v_call: TRBV29-1
clone_size: .
cdr3_nt: TGCAGCGTTGGGTACGGGGCCGAAGAGACCCAGTACTTC
cdr3_aa: CSVGYGAEETQYF

d_call: .
j_call: TRBJ2-2
v_call: TRBV28
clone_size: few
cdr3_nt: TGTGCCAGCATGCAAGGAGGAAACACCGGGGAGCTGTTTTTT
cdr3_aa: CASMQGGNTGELFF

d_call: TRBD1
j_call: TRBJ1-2
v_call: TRBV12-3/TRBV12-4
clone_size: .
cdr3_nt: TGTGCCAGCAGTTTCGACAGGGGGAGCGACTACACCTTC
cdr3_aa: CASSFDRGSDYTF

d_call: .
j_call: TRBJ1-1
v_call: TRBV4-1
clone_size: many
cdr3_nt: TGCGCCAGCAGCCAACCCAGACGGGGCAGGGAAGCTTTCTTT
cdr3_aa: CASSQPRRGREAFF

d_call: TRBD2
j_call: TRBJ2-3
v_call: TRBV3-1
clone_size: .
cdr3_nt: TGTGCCAGCAGCCGCCGACTAGCGGGAGAAGATACGCAGTATTTT
cdr3_aa: CASSRRLAGEDTQYF

d_call: .
j_call: TRBJ2-7
v_call: TRBV27
clone_size: few
cdr3_nt: TGTGCCAGCAGTTCGAGCGGAACCAGCTCAAGAAACGAGCAGTACTTC
cdr3_aa: CASSSSGTSSRNEQYF

d_call: .
j_call: TRBJ2-2
v_call: TRBV5-1
clone_size: few
cdr3_nt: TGCGCCAGCAGCCCCCGGGACTCAAGTACCGGGGAGCTGTTTTTT
cdr3_aa: CASSPRDSSTGELFF

d_call: .
j_call: TRBJ2-2
v_call: TRBV5-6
clone_size: few
cdr3_nt: TGTGCCAGCAGTGTTGGCACCCTTGAATCCGGGGAGCTGTTTTTT
cdr3_aa: CASSVGTLESGELFF

d_call: TRBD1
j_call: TRBJ2-6
v_call: TRBV6-5
clone_size: .
cdr3_nt: TGTGCCAGCAGTTCCCGGGACAGGGTACTGTCTGGGGCCAACGTCCTGACTTTC
cdr3_aa: CASSSRDRVLSGANVLTF

d_call: .
j_call: TRBJ2-2
v_call: TRBV2
clone_size: few
cdr3_nt: TGTGCCAGCAGTGAAGGGAGGGGGCGGTTGGACACCGGGGAGCTGTTTTTT
cdr3_aa: CASSEGRGRLDTGELFF

d_call: .
j_call: TRBJ2-1
v_call: TRBV24-1
clone_size: few
cdr3_nt: TGTGCCACCAGTGATCCCAGACTAGCCGGACAGCATGAGCAGTTCTTC
cdr3_aa: CATSDPRLAGQHEQFF

d_call: .
j_call: TRBJ1-1
v_call: TRBV9
clone_size: .
cdr3_nt: TGTGCCAGCAGCGTAGGAGGGGCTTTGAACACTGAAGCTTTCTTT
cdr3_aa: CASSVGGALNTEAFF